This T cell receptor (beta chain) was recovered during a study of T cell responses to AZD1222 COVID-19 vaccine. Sequencing was performed with immunoSEQ multiplex PCR; in TCRdb, only in-frame clones are kept and a portion is missing. The data contain 190,000 or so clones, roughly 91% of them singletons. Regarding this clone: Its antigen remains unidentified.

Study-level findings and limits: Seropositivity was recorded at baseline in only a handful of AZD1222 recipients.

The CDR3 totals 16 residues. Germline CDR1 is LGHDT and CDR2 is YNNKEL (reference sequence). Between the trimmed V and J ends, which lost 0 bases and 5 bases, there was a span of 17 bases. This receptor was identified in an adult who received the AZD1222 COVID-19 vaccine. Sequenced here: peripheral blood, sampled 28 days after the second AZD1222 dose. The chain is built from TRBV3-1 (or the pseudogene TRBV3-2) and TRBJ2-7, with D perhaps being TRBD1 or TRBD2 (5 bases each). CDR3 coding DNA: TGTGCCAGCAGCCAAGAGGGGGTAAAGGGTAGGCACGAGCAGTACTTC. Encoded protein: CASSQEGVKGRHEQYF.